This T cell receptor beta chain was profiled in a study of blood T cell repertoires in COVID-19. Looking at the study overall: The origin of the acute and convalescent COVID-19 samples was the United States, Italy and Spain. T cells, B-cell-depleted T cells, or PBMCs provided the cDNA or gDNA that served as material.

V was shortened by 8 bases and J by 6 bases, with 7 bases between the two germline ends. CDR3 length equals 11 residues. Germline V gene data show CDR1 as MNHNY and CDR2 as SVGAGI (reference sequence). Sequencing was performed with immunoSEQ multiplex PCR; in TCRdb, only in-frame clones are kept and a portion is missing. The sample carries 350,000 or so clones, around 87% recorded once. The receptor was derived from a woman aged 30 to 39 with COVID-19, enrolled during active disease. The chain combines TRBV6-6 with TRBJ1-4; TRBD1 is a possible D gene (5 bases). Specimen: peripheral blood. The CDR3 spells CASGADEKLFF. DNA for the CDR3: TGTGCCAGCGGGGCGGATGAAAAACTGTTTTTT.